The 28 T cell receptor beta chains below come from one sample, sequenced in a study of identifying expanded T cells in peripheral blood. This table comes from immunoSEQ multiplex PCR, and its TCRdb copy is limited to in-frame clones, with some not included. The data show approximately 140,000 clones, 80% to 90% seen once. Sequencing used blood. Every receptor here comes from a person aged 18-69 years in good health.

V usage is TRBV6-1 and J usage is TRBJ2-3; D gene unclear. V was pared by 1 base and J by 6 bases, with 14 bases between. The germline CDR1 and CDR2 sequences are MNHNS and SASEGT. The CDR3 sequence is 15 residues long. The chain's CDR3 is CASSEVMGQQDTQYF. In DNA, the CDR3 is TGTGCCAGCAGTGAAGTTATGGGTCAACAGGATACGCAGTATTTT.

The rearrangement uses TRBV5-4 and TRBJ1-4; 8 bases are a match to TRBD1. This CDR3 comprises 13 residues. Germline lookup yields CDR1 SGHNT and CDR2 YYREEE (reference sequence). V gave up 3 bases and J gave up 17 bases; unmatched junction bases: 12. The CDR3 loop reads CASSYNEDRENFF. The CDR3 nucleotides read TGTGCCAGCAGCTACAATGAGGACAGGGAGAATTTTTTT.

This chain links TRBV9 with TRBJ2-2; the match to TRBD2 covers 13 bases. The ends lost 8 bases at V and 5 bases at J; junction bases unmatched: 3. The CDR3 runs to 14 residues. Germline CDR1 and CDR2: SGDLS and YYNGEE. Here the CDR3 reads CASTSGRATGELFF. The CDR3 coding sequence is TGTGCCAGTACTAGCGGGAGGGCAACCGGGGAGCTGTTTTTT.

The CDR3 here is CASSLPGATNEKLFF. CDR3 nucleotides: TGCGCCAGCAGCTTACCAGGGGCAACTAATGAAAAACTGTTTTTT. This rearrangement joins TRBV5-1 to TRBJ1-4; a possible D gene is TRBD1 (6 bases). Germline V CDR1 and CDR2: SGHRS, YFSETQ. Trimming cost V 2 bases and J 0 bases, with 8 bases left between them. The CDR3 has 15 amino acids.

The CDR3 spells CASRPPGGWQPQHF. For the CDR3, the DNA is TGTGCCAGTAGACCCCCAGGGGGCTGGCAGCCCCAGCATTTT. V usage is TRBV19 and J usage is TRBJ1-5, with TRBD1 matching 8 bases. Looked up from germline, CDR1 is LNHDA and CDR2 is SQIVND (reference sequence). Losses at the gene ends were 6 bases for V and 7 bases for J; bases not matched to a gene: 8. The CDR3 runs 14 residues.

The CDR3 nucleotides are TGCGCCAGCAGCTCAACAGGAAGGGCCTACGAGCAGTACTTC. Its protein product is CASSSTGRAYEQYF. The chain carries TRBV5-1 and TRBJ2-7, with D tentatively TRBD1 (5 bases). The CDR3 extends over 14 amino acids. Germline V lookup: CDR1 SGHRS, CDR2 YFSETQ. V was shortened by 3 bases and J by 2 bases, with 12 bases between the two germline ends.

The rearrangement joins TRBV2 to TRBJ2-5; D gene ambiguous. V was clipped by 6 bases and J by 2 bases, with 4 bases between them. This CDR3 has 11 residues. Germline V gene lookup returns CDR1 SNHLY and CDR2 FYNNEI. The CDR3 DNA reads as TGTGCCAGCAGGGAACAAGAGACCCAGTACTTC. The encoded protein is CASREQETQYF. Full variable domain (outside the CDR3, taken from reference TRBV2 and TRBJ2-5): EPEVTQTPSHQVTQMGQEVILRCVPISNHLYFYWYRQILGQKVEFLVSFYNNEISEKSEIFDDQFSVERPDGSNFTLKIRSTKLEDSAMYFCASREQETQYFGPGTRLLVL.

V is TRBV18 and J is TRBJ1-1; 7 nucleotides line up with TRBD1. The germline gives CDR1 KGHSH, CDR2 LQKENI. The CDR3 sequence is 15 residues long. The trim removed 3 bases at V and 0 bases at J, leaving 4 bases unmatched. CDR3 in amino acids: CASSPKGQLNTEAFF. As DNA, the CDR3 is TGTGCCAGCTCACCTAAGGGACAGCTGAACACTGAAGCTTTCTTT.

The V and J genes are TRBV28 and TRBJ2-1; the D gene is possibly TRBD2 (5 bases). Trimming left V 5 bases short and J 9 bases short, with 14 bases between. This CDR3 contains 13 residues. Germline CDR1 MDHEN, CDR2 SYDVKM. In DNA form, the CDR3 reads TGTGCCAGCAGTGAGGGAGATGGTGGTGAGCAGTTCTTC. It yields the protein CASSEGDGGEQFF. Based on the CDR3 plus reference TRBV28 and TRBJ2-1, the full variable domain is DVKVTQSSRYLVKRTGEKVFLECVQDMDHENMFWYRQDPGLGLRLIYFSYDVKMKEKGDIPEGYSVSREKKERFSLILESASTNQTSMYLCASSEGDGGEQFFGPGTRLTVL.

This clone appeared a few times. The V gene is TRBV28, the J gene TRBJ1-5, with D unclear. V was pared by 8 bases and J by 0 bases, with 8 bases between. The length of the CDR3 is 13 residues. CDR1 MDHEN and CDR2 SYDVKM come from the germline V gene. CDR3 sequence: CASRRVSNQPQHF. The CDR3 nucleotides are TGTGCCAGCCGTCGAGTTAGCAATCAGCCCCAGCATTTT.

This chain uses TRBV27 with TRBJ2-7, with 7 positions matching TRBD1. This CDR3 contains 13 residues. In germline, CDR1 is MNHEY, CDR2 SMNVEV (reference sequence). Germline trimming cut 6 bases from V and 3 bases from J; bases unmatched to any gene: 5. This chain's CDR3 is CASSTTGFYEQYF. The CDR3, as DNA: TGTGCCAGCAGCACGACAGGGTTCTACGAGCAGTACTTC.

The V call is TRBV7-2, the J call TRBJ2-4, with unresolved D. From germline, CDR1 is SGHTA and CDR2 FQGNSA. V was trimmed by 4 bases and J by 0 bases, leaving 4 bases between them. CDR3 size: 13 residues. Here the CDR3 DNA reads TGTGCCAGCAGCTCAAGAGCCAAAAACATTCAGTACTTC. It encodes CASSSRAKNIQYF. The whole variable domain, filled in from reference TRBV7-2 and TRBJ2-4, reads GAGVSQSPSNKVTEKGKDVELRCDPISGHTALYWYRQSLGQGLEFLIYFQGNSAPDKSGLPSDRFSAERTGGSVSTLTIQRTQQEDSAVYLCASSSRAKNIQYFGAGTRLSVL.

The genes are TRBV9 and TRBJ2-6; D is possibly TRBD1 (6 bases). From germline, CDR1 is SGDLS and CDR2 YYNGEE. CDR3 length: 16 residues. V was cut by 0 bases and J by 2 bases, with 9 bases left in between. The CDR3 reads CASSVGPGAGANVLTF. The DNA of the CDR3 is TGTGCCAGCAGCGTAGGCCCAGGGGCTGGGGCCAACGTCCTGACTTTC.

The chain carries TRBV9 and TRBJ2-7, with D perhaps matching TRBD1 or TRBD2 (5 bases each). The ends were cut back, 3 bases at V and 6 bases at J, with 16 bases in the middle. Germline V gene data show CDR1 as SGDLS and CDR2 as YYNGEE. This CDR3 has 14 amino acids. The CDR3, as DNA: TGTGCCAGCAGCGCAGGGTGGGGGTATGGCGAGCAGTACTTC. As protein: CASSAGWGYGEQYF.

The chain employs TRBV19 and TRBJ2-1, with TRBD2 as a possible D gene (6 bases). From germline, CDR1 is LNHDA and CDR2 SQIVND (reference sequence). The CDR3 has 15 residues. The V gene lost 5 bases and the J gene lost 7 bases, with 18 bases spanning the gap. CDR3 region: CASSYLSGRGNEQFF. For the CDR3, the DNA is TGTGCCAGTAGTTACCTTAGCGGACGGGGGAATGAGCAGTTCTTC. Full variable domain (missing parts from reference TRBV19 and TRBJ2-1): DGGITQSPKYLFRKEGQNVTLSCEQNLNHDAMYWYRQDPGQGLRLIYYSQIVNDFQKGDIAEGYSVSREKKESFPLTVTSAQKNPTAFYLCASSYLSGRGNEQFFGPGTRLTVL.

Only a few counts were recorded for this clone. The gene calls are TRBV6-5 and TRBJ1-6, with TRBD1 as a possible D gene (5 bases). The CDR3 length is 15 residues. Deletions cut 6 bases from V and 7 bases from J, with 16 bases between. The germline CDR1 and CDR2 sequences are MNHEY and SVGAGI. This CDR3 reads CASSRNRDPNSPLHF. In DNA form, the CDR3 reads TGTGCCAGCAGCCGTAACCGGGACCCAAATTCACCCCTCCACTTT.

The chain carries TRBV6-1 and TRBJ1-1; 7 nucleotides align to TRBD1. The CDR3 spans 15 residues. Trimming took 2 bases from V and 6 from J; bases not matched to a gene: 9. Per germline, CDR1 MNHNS and CDR2 SASEGT. CDR3 DNA sequence: TGTGCCAGCAGTGAACCAGGGGGGGTTCGCGCTGAAGCTTTCTTT. Protein: CASSEPGGVRAEAFF.

The gene calls are TRBV7-2 and TRBJ2-2; 8 bases fit TRBD1. CDR1 and CDR2 from the germline V gene are SGHTA and FQGNSA. Germline trimming cut 5 bases from V and 4 bases from J; bases unmatched to any gene: 6. There are 15 residues in the CDR3. CDR3 sequence (DNA): TGTGCCAGCAGCCTGGACAGGGTGGGCACCGGGGAGCTGTTTTTT. Translated: CASSLDRVGTGELFF.

The chain combines TRBV28 with TRBJ2-5, with TRBD2 as a possible D gene (6 bases). The CDR3 runs to 14 residues. The germline CDR1 and CDR2 sequences are MDHEN and SYDVKM. Trimming took off 3 bases at V and 5 bases at J, with 13 bases between the two ends. The CDR3 loop reads CASSLLAVRETQYF. DNA for the CDR3: TGTGCCAGCAGTTTGTTAGCGGTCCGCGAGACCCAGTACTTC.

This rearrangement joins TRBV11-2 to TRBJ2-1; 8 nucleotides match TRBD2. Germline V CDR1 and CDR2: SGHAT, FQNNGV. V was pared by 4 bases and J by 8 bases, with 4 bases of the junction left unmatched. The CDR3 totals 13 residues. CDR3 amino acids: CASSSGLEDEQFF. CDR3 nucleotide sequence: TGTGCCAGCAGCTCGGGACTAGAGGATGAGCAGTTCTTC.

The J gene is TRBJ2-1, the V gene TRBV4-1; 13 nucleotides align to TRBD2. This CDR3 contains 17 residues. Germline values: CDR1 MGHRA, CDR2 YSYEKL. V was pared by 2 bases and J by 7 bases, with 8 bases of the junction left unmatched. DNA for the CDR3: TGCGCCAGCAGCCAAACTCCACTAGCGGGAGGGAGGAATGAGCAGTTCTTC. This gives the protein CASSQTPLAGGRNEQFF.

This clone has only one observation. One end of the junction does not line up with germline, which may come from a read error. The chain couples TRBV27 to TRBJ2-1; a weak D match, TRBD2 (5 bases). Germline V gene lookup returns CDR1 MNHEY and CDR2 SMNVEV (reference sequence). There are 21 residues in the CDR3. The DNA of the CDR3 is TGCGCCAGCAACTCCCTCCTAGGCGGCGGGTCTCCTTCTTCAACCTACAATGAGCAGTTCTTC. It codes for CASNSLLGGGSPSSTYNEQFF.

This chain uses TRBV4-2 with TRBJ1-5, with TRBD1 identical over 7 bases. Germline V lookup: CDR1 LGHNA, CDR2 YNFKEQ. The CDR3 consists of 17 residues. J was trimmed by 1 base and V by 0 bases; bases with no gene match: 6. The CDR3 nucleotides read TGTGCCAGCAGCCAAGATAGGCAGGGGGGCAGCAATCAGCCCCAGCATTTT. The encoded protein is CASSQDRQGGSNQPQHF.

The chain couples TRBV5-8 to TRBJ1-5; no clear D. Germline CDR1 SGHTS, CDR2 YDEGEE. Trimming left V 2 bases short and J 3 bases short, with 9 bases between. This CDR3 has 14 amino acids. CDR3 bases: TGTGCCAGCAGCTTTAATGCTTTCAATCAGCCCCAGCATTTT. The encoded protein is CASSFNAFNQPQHF.

This chain joins TRBV19 and TRBJ1-2; D gene unclear. Germline-derived CDR1 and CDR2 are LNHDA and SQIVND (reference sequence). V was clipped by 6 bases and J by 2 bases, with 10 bases between them. CDR3 length: 13 amino acids. CDR3 region: CASRVQMNYGYTF. CDR3 in DNA: TGTGCCAGTAGGGTCCAGATGAACTATGGCTACACCTTC.

This clone was picked up one time. This chain joins TRBV11-2 and TRBJ1-6; 9 bases are shared with TRBD1. Germline CDR1 reads SGHAT; CDR2 reads FQNNGV. This CDR3 is built from 14 residues. With 5 bases clipped from V and 7 bases from J, the junction kept 3 bases outside the gene matches. CDR3: CASSRDRVNSPLHF. The CDR3 bases are TGTGCCAGCAGCCGGGACAGGGTAAATTCACCCCTCCACTTT. Full variable domain (outside the CDR3, taken from reference TRBV11-2 and TRBJ1-6): EAGVAQSPRYKIIEKRQSVAFWCNPISGHATLYWYQQILGQGPKLLIQFQNNGVVDDSQLPKDRFSAERLKGVDSTLKIQPAKLEDSAVYLCASSRDRVNSPLHFGNGTRLTVT.

This chain uses TRBV11-2 with TRBJ2-2; unclear D gene. The germline CDR1 and CDR2 sequences are SGHAT and FQNNGV. The CDR3 runs 17 residues. Trimming left V 4 bases short and J 3 bases short, with 18 bases between. CDR3 bases: TGTGCCAGCAGCTCTATACTGACGAATTGGGACACCGGGGAGCTGTTTTTT. As protein: CASSSILTNWDTGELFF.

The table lists this clone with a few counts. This chain joins TRBV14 and TRBJ1-2; a weak D match, TRBD1 (5 bases). The CDR3 is 13 residues long. Germline V gives CDR1 SGHDN, CDR2 FVKESK. V gave up 0 bases and J gave up 8 bases, with 10 bases separating them. The CDR3 nucleotides read TGTGCCAGCAGCCAAGACACGGGGGGAGGCTACACCTTC. Translated: CASSQDTGGGYTF. Complete variable domain (other parts from reference TRBV14 and TRBJ1-2): EAGVTQFPSHSVIEKGQTVTLRCDPISGHDNLYWYRRVMGKEIKFLLHFVKESKQDESGMPNNRFLAERTGGTYSTLKVQPAELEDSGVYFCASSQDTGGGYTFGSGTRLTVV.